This record looks at one T cell receptor (beta chain) sequence and its context. While infection was still active, Seattle patients were enrolled and then followed longitudinally. In the original processing: Cell counts per sample came from amplifying reference gene primers. Only in-frame clones appear in the TCRdb table, and some are missing; sequencing was by immunoSEQ multiplex PCR. V and J calls and clone size follow that table, whereas D and trimming were derived from the DNA. The sample carries hundreds of thousands of clones, more than 75% recorded once. Germline V gives CDR1 LNHNV, CDR2 YYDKDF (reference sequence). Trimming pared 0 bases from V and 9 bases from J, leaving 15 bases between. CDR3 length equals 15 residues. The sample originates from a study of blood T cell repertoires in COVID-19.

This chain links TRBV15 with TRBJ2-1, with a possible D match to TRBD2 (6 bases). This sequence was found in a woman between 45 and 65 years old with COVID-19, enrolled during active disease. Material for sequencing was peripheral blood. CDR3: CATSRDRGTGGEQFF. CDR3 nucleotide sequence: TGTGCCACCAGCAGAGATCGCGGGACTGGAGGTGAGCAGTTCTTC.